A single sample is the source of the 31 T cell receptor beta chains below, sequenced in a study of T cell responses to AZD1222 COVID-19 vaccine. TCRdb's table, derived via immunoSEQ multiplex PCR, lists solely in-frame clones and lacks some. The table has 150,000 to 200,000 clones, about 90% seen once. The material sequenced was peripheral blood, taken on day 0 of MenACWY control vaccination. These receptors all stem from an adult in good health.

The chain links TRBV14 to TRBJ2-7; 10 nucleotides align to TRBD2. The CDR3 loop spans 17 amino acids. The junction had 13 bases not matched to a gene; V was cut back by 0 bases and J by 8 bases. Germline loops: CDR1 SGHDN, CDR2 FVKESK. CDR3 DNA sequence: TGTGCCAGCAGCCAAGATCTTGGGGTAGCGGGAGGACGCAAGCAGTACTTC. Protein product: CASSQDLGVAGGRKQYF.

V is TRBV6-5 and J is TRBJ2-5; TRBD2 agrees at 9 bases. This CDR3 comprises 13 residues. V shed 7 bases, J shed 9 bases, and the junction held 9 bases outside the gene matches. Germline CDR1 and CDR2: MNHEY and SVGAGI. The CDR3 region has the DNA TGTGCCAGCAATCTTTTAGCGGGAGCGCCCCAGTACTTC. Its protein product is CASNLLAGAPQYF.

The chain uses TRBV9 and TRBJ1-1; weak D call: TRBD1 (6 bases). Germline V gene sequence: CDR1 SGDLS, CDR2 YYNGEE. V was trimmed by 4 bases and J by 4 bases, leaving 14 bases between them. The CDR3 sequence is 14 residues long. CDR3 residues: CASSPDGGSTEAFF. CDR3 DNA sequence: TGTGCCAGCAGCCCCGACGGGGGCAGCACTGAAGCTTTCTTT.

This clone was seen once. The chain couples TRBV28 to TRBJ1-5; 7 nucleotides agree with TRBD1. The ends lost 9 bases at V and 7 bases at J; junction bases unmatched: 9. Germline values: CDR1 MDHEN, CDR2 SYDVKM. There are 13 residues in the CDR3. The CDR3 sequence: CASKQGTRQPQHF. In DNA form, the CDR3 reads TGTGCCAGTAAACAGGGGACGAGGCAGCCCCAGCATTTT.

CDR3 amino acids: CASSQEGRTGIRNEQFF. The CDR3 DNA reads as TGCGCCAGCAGCCAAGAAGGGCGGACAGGGATCCGCAATGAGCAGTTCTTC. The chain combines TRBV4-1 with TRBJ2-1; 8 bases are a match to TRBD1. CDR3 length: 17 residues. The V gene end was trimmed by 0 bases and the J gene end by 6 bases; junction bases not matched to a gene: 10. The germline gives CDR1 MGHRA, CDR2 YSYEKL.

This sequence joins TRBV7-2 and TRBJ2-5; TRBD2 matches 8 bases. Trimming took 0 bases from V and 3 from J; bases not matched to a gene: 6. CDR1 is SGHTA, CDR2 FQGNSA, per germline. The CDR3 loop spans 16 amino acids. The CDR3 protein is CASSLARVAGKETQYF. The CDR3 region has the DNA TGTGCCAGCAGCTTAGCGAGGGTAGCGGGGAAAGAGACCCAGTACTTC.

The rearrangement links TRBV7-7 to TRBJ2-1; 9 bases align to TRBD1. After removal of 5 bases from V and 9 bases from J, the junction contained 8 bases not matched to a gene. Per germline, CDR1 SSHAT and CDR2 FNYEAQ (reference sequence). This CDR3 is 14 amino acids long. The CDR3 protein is CASSPDRGRAEQFF. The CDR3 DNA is TGTGCCAGCAGCCCGGACAGGGGTAGGGCTGAGCAGTTCTTC.

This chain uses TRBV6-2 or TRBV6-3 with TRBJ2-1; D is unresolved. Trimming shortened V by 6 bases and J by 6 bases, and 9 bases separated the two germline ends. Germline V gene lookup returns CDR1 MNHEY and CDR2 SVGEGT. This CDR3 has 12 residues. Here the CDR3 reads CASSPWSNEQFF. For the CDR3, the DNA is TGTGCCAGCAGCCCCTGGAGCAATGAGCAGTTCTTC.

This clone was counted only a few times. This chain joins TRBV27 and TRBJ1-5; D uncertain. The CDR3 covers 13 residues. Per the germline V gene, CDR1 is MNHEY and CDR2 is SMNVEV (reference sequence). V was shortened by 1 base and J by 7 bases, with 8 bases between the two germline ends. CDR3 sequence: CASSLWIGQPQHF. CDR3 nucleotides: TGTGCCAGCAGTTTATGGATAGGACAGCCCCAGCATTTT.

The CDR3 here is CASSPYRGNEKLFF. CDR3 bases: TGTGCCAGCAGTCCGTACAGGGGTAATGAAAAACTGTTTTTT. The chain couples TRBV28 to TRBJ1-4; 7 bases are shared with TRBD1. The CDR3 consists of 14 residues. The V gene's germline CDR1 is MDHEN and CDR2 SYDVKM. Trimming removed 5 bases from V and 4 bases from J; junction bases left unmatched: 4.

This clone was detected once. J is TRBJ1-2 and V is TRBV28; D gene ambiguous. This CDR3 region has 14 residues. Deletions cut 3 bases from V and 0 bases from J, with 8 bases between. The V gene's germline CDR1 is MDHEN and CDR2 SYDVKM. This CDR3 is CASSFVGSNYGYTF. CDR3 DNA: TGTGCCAGCAGTTTTGTGGGTTCTAACTATGGCTACACCTTC.

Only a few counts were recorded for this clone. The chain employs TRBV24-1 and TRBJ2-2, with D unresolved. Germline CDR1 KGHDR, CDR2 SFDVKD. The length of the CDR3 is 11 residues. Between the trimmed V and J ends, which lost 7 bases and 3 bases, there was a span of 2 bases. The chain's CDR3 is CATRDTGELFF. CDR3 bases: TGTGCCACCAGGGACACCGGGGAGCTGTTTTTT.

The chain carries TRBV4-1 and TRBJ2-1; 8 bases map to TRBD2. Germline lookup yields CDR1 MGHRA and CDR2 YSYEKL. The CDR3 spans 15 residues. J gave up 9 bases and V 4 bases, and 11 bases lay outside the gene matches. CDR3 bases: TGCGCCAGCAGCCTAGCGGGACCGACCGACGGTGAGCAGTTCTTC. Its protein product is CASSLAGPTDGEQFF.

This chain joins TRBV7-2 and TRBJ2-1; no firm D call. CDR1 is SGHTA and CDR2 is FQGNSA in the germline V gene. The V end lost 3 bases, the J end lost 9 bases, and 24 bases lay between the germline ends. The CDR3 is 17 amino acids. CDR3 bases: TGTGCCAGCAGCTTTACCCCGGACCTCAACCCGGTTGGTGAGCAGTTCTTC. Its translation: CASSFTPDLNPVGEQFF.

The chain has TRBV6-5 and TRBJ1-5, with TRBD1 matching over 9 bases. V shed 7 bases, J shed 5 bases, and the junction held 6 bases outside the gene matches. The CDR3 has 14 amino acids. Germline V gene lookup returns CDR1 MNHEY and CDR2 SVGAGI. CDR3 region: CASTLDRGHQPQHF. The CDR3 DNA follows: TGTGCCAGCACCCTGGACAGGGGCCATCAGCCCCAGCATTTT.

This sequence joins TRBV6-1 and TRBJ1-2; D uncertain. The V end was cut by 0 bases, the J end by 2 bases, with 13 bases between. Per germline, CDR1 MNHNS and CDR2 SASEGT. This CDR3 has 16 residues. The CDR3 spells CASSEAMEISNYGYTF. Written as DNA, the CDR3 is TGTGCCAGCAGTGAAGCCATGGAGATTTCGAACTATGGCTACACCTTC.

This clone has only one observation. CDR3 sequence reads: CASGYGQETQYF. DNA of the CDR3: TGTGCCAGCGGGTACGGCCAAGAGACCCAGTACTTC. The gene calls are TRBV2 and TRBJ2-5; D not certain. Germline-derived CDR1 and CDR2 are SNHLY and FYNNEI. Trimming removed 8 bases at V and 1 base at J, with 8 bases between. This CDR3 region has 12 residues.

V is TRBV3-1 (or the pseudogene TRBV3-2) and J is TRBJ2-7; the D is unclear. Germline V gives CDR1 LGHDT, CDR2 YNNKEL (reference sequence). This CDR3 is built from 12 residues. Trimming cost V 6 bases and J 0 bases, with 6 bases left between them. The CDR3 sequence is CASSFVSYEQYF. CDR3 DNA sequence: TGTGCCAGCAGTTTCGTCTCCTACGAGCAGTACTTC.

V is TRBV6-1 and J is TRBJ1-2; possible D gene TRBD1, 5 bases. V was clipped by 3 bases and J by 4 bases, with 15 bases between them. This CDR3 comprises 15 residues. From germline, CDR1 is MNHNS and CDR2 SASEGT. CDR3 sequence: CASSETPDKPYGYTF. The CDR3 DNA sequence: TGTGCCAGCAGTGAGACCCCGGACAAACCCTATGGCTACACCTTC.

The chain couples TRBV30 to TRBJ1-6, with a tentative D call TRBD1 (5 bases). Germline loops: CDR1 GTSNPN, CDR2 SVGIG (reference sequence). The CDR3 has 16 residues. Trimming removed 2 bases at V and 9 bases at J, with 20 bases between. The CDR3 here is CAWSKGRLTMSSPLHF. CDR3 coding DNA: TGTGCCTGGAGTAAGGGACGTTTGACGATGAGTTCACCCCTCCACTTT.

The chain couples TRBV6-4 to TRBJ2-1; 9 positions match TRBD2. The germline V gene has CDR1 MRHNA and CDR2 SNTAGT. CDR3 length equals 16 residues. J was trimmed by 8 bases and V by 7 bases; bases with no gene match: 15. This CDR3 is CASKATETSGYYEQFF. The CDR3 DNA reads TGTGCCAGCAAGGCCACGGAAACTAGCGGGTACTATGAGCAGTTCTTC.

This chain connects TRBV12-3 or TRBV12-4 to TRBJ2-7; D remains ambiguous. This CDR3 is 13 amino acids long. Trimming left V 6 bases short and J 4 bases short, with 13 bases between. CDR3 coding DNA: TGTGCCAGCAGGCCCAGTATGGGTTACGAGCAGTACTTC. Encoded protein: CASRPSMGYEQYF.

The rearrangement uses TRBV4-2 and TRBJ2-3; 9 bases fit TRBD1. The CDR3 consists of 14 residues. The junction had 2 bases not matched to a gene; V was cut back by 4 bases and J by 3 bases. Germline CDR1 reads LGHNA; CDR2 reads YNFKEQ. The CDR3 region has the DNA TGTGCCAGCAGCCCGACAGGGGGAACAGATACGCAGTATTTT. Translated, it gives CASSPTGGTDTQYF.

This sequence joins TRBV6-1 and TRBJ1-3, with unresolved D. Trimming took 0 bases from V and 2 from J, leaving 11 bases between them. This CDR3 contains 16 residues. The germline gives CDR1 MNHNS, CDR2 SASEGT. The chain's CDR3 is CASSEALERPGNTIYF. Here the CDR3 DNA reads TGTGCCAGCAGTGAAGCGCTAGAGAGGCCTGGAAACACCATATATTTT.

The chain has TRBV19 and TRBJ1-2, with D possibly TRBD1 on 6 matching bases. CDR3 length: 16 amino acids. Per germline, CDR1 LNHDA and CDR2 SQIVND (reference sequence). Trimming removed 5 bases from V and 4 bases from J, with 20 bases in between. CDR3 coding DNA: TGTGCCAGTAGTCCCTCTCATGACAGGTCGGGCTATGGCTACACCTTC. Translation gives CASSPSHDRSGYGYTF.

The CDR3 region has the DNA TGTGCCAGCAGGGGGACAGGGGAGGTCGCTTTCTTT. It specifies CASRGTGEVAFF. The rearrangement links TRBV27 to TRBJ1-1; TRBD1 matches 10 bases. The CDR3 has 12 residues. The trim removed 6 bases at V and 11 bases at J, leaving 6 bases unmatched. Germline CDR1 MNHEY, CDR2 SMNVEV (reference sequence).

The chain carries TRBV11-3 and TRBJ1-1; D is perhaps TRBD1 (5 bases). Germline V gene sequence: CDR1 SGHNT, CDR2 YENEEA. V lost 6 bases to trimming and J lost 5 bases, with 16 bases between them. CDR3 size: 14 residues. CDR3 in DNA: TGTGCCAGCAGGACCCGAAAGGGGAGGACTGAAGCTTTCTTT. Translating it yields CASRTRKGRTEAFF.

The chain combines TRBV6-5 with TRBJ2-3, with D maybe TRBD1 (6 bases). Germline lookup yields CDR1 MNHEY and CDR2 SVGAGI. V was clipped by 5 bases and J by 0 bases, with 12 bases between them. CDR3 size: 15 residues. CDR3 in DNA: TGTGCCAGCAGTCCCAGGACAGATAGCACAGATACGCAGTATTTT. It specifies CASSPRTDSTDTQYF.

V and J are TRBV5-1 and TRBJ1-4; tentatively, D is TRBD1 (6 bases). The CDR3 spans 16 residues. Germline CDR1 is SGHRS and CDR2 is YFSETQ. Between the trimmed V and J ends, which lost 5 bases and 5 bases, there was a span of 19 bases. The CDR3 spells CASSVGARPENEKLFF. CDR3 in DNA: TGCGCCAGCAGTGTGGGGGCCAGGCCCGAAAATGAAAAACTGTTTTTT. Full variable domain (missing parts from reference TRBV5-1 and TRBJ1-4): KAGVTQTPRYLIKTRGQQVTLSCSPISGHRSVSWYQQTPGQGLQFLFEYFSETQRNKGNFPGRFSGRQFSNSRSEMNVSTLELGDSALYLCASSVGARPENEKLFFGSGTQLSVL.

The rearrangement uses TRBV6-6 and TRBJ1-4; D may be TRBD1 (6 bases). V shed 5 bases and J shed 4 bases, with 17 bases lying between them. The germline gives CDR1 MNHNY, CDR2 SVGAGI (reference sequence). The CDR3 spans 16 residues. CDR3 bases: TGTGCCAGCAGTAAAAGACTTGGACAGAGTAATGAAAAACTGTTTTTT. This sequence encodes CASSKRLGQSNEKLFF.

DNA for the CDR3: TGTGCCAGCAGCCGCGGTGAGGTGAAGCAAGAGACCCAGTACTTC. It is translated as CASSRGEVKQETQYF. V and J are TRBV7-9 and TRBJ2-5; D unclear. Trimming stripped 5 bases from V and 2 bases from J, with 15 bases between. Germline V gene data show CDR1 as SEHNR and CDR2 as FQNEAQ (reference sequence). The CDR3 consists of 15 residues.